Included here is one T cell receptor beta chain sequence, with context. The data derive from a study of T cell responses to AZD1222 COVID-19 vaccine. Measured with immunoSEQ multiplex PCR; TCRdb has only the in-frame clones, and not every one. The sample lists 65,000 to 75,000 clones; roughly four fifths were seen once. This CDR3 spans 18 amino acids. CDR1 is LGHNA and CDR2 is YSLEER in the germline V gene. J lost 4 bases, V lost 1 base, and 9 bases had no gene match. The chain carries TRBV4-3 and TRBJ2-5; 13 bases are shared with TRBD2. This TCR derives from an adult in good health. The sequenced sample was peripheral blood, obtained on day 0 of AZD1222 vaccination. The CDR3 DNA reads TGCGCCAGCAGCCAAGCACTAGCGGGGGGGCTGTCAAGAGAGACCCAGTACTTC. Translating it yields CASSQALAGGLSRETQYF.